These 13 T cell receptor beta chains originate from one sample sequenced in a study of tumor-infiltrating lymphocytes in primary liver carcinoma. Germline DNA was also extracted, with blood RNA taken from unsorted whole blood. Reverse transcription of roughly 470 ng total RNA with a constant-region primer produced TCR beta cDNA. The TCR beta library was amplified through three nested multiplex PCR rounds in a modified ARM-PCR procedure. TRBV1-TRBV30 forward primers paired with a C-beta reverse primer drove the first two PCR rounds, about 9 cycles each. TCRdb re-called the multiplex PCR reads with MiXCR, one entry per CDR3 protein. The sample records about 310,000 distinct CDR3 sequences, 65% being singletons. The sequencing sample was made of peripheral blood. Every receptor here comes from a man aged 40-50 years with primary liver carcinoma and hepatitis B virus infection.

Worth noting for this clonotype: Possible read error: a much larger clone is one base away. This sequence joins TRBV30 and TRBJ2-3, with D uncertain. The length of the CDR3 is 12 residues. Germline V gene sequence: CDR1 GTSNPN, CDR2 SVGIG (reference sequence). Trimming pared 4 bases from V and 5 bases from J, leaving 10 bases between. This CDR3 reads CAWNLSGDTQYF. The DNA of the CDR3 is TGTGCCTGGAACCTCAGTGGAGATACGCAGTATTTT.

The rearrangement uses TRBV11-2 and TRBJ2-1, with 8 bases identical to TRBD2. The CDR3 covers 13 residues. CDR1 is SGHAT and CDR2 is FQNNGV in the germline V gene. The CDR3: CVGSKGLDNEQFF. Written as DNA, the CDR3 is TGTGTCGGCAGCAAGGGACTAGACAATGAGCAGTTCTTC.

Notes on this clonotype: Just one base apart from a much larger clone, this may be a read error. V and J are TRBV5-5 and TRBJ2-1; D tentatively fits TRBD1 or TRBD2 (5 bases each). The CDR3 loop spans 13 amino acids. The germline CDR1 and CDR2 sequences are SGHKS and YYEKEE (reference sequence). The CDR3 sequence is CVSSLEEGYEQFF. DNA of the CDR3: TGTGTCAGCAGCCTTGAAGAGGGGTACGAGCAGTTCTTC.

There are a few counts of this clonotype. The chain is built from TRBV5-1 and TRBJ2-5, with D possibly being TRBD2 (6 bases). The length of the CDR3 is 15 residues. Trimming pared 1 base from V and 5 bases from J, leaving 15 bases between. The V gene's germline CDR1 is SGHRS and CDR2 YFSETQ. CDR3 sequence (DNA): TGCGCCAGCAGCTTGTTTACGGGAGCAGAGGAGACCCAGTACTTC. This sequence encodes CASSLFTGAEETQYF. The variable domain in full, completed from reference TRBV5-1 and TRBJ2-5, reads KAGVTQTPRYLIKTRGQQVTLSCSPISGHRSVSWYQQTPGQGLQFLFEYFSETQRNKGNFPGRFSGRQFSNSRSEMNVSTLELGDSALYLCASSLFTGAEETQYFGPGTRLLVL.

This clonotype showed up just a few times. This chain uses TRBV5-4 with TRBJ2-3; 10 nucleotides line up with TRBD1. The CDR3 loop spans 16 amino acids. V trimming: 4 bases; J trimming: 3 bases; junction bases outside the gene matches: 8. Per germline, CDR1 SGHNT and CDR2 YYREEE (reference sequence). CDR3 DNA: TGTGCCAGCAGCGATCGCGACAGGGGGCGGACAGATACGCAGTATTTT. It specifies CASSDRDRGRTDTQYF.

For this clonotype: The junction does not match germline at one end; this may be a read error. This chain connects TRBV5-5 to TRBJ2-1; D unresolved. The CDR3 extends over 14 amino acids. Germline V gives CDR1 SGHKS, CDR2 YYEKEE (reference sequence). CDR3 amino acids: CVSIIGPQESEQFF. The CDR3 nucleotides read TGTGTCAGCATTATAGGACCACAAGAAAGTGAGCAGTTCTTC.

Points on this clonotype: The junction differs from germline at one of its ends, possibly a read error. The CDR3: CVSRRPGTGINEKLFF. CDR3 coding DNA: TGTGTCAGCAGACGTCCCGGGACAGGGATTAATGAAAAACTGTTTTTT. This rearrangement joins TRBV6-2 or TRBV6-3 to TRBJ1-4, with 9 bases lining up with TRBD1. This CDR3 is built from 16 residues. The germline gives CDR1 MNHEY, CDR2 SVGEGT.

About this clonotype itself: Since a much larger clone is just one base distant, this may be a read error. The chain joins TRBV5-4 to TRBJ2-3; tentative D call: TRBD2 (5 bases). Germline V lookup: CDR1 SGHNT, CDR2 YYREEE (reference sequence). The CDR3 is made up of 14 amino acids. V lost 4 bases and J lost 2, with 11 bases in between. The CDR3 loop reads CASSTQRATDTQYF. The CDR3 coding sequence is TGTGCCAGCAGCACACAGAGGGCCACAGATACGCAGTATTTT.

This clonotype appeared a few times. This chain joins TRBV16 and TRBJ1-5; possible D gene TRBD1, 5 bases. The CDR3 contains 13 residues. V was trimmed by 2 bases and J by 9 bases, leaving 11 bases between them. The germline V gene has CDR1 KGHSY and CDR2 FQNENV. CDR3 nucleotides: TGTGCCAGCAGCCAAGTCGGTCAGGGGCCCCAGCATTTT. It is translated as CASSQVGQGPQHF.

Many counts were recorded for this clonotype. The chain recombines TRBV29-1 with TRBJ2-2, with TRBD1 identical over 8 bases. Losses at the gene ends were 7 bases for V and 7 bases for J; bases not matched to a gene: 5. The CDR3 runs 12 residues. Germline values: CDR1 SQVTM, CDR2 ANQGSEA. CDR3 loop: CSGQGLGGELFF. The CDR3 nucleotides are TGCAGCGGACAGGGGTTAGGCGGGGAGCTGTTTTTT.

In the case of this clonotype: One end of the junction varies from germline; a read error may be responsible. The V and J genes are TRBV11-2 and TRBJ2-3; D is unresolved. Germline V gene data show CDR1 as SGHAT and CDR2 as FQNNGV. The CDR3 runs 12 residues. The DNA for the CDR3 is TGTGCCTGCAGCGCGCATCGGATTACGCAGTATTTT. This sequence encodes CACSAHRITQYF.

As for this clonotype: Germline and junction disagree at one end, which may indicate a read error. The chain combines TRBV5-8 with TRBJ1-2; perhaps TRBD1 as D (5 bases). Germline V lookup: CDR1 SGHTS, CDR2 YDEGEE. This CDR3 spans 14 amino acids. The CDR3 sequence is CANSALTDNYGYTF. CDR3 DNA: TGTGCCAACAGCGCCCTGACAGACAACTATGGCTACACCTTC.

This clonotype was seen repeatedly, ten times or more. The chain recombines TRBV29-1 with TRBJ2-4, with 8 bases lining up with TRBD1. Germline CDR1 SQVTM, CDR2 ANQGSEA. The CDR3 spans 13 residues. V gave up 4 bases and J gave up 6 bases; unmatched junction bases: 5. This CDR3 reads CSVVGTGGNIQYF. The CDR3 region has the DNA TGCAGCGTTGTCGGGACAGGAGGAAACATTCAGTACTTC.